This T cell receptor (beta chain) was found in a study of blood T cell repertoires in COVID-19. Germline CDR1 reads MNHEY; CDR2 reads SMNVEV (reference sequence). This CDR3 is 15 amino acids long. The ends lost 3 bases at V and 5 bases at J; junction bases unmatched: 7. Profiling relied on immunoSEQ multiplex PCR, and the TCRdb table lists in-frame clones only, not all of them. The sample records approximately 200,000 clones, more than 85% being singletons. The rearrangement joins TRBV27 to TRBJ2-5; 9 bases line up with TRBD2. This TCR came from a man in his forties with active or convalescent COVID-19. Sequencing was carried out using peripheral blood. The CDR3 loop reads CASSFWREGVETQYF. CDR3 in DNA: TGTGCCAGCAGTTTCTGGCGGGAGGGCGTGGAGACCCAGTACTTC.